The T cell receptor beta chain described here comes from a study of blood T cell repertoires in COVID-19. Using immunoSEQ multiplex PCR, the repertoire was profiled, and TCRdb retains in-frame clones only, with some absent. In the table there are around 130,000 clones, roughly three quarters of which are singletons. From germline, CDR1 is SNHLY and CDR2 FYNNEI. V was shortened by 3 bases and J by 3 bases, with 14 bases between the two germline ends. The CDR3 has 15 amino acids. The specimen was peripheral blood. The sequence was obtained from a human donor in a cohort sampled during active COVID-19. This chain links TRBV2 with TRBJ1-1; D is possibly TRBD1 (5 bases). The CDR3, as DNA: TGTGCCAGCAGTGACGGGGGAGGTCGGTACACTGAAGCTTTCTTT. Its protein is CASSDGGGRYTEAFF.